This entry concerns a single T cell receptor (beta chain). Its antigen is not identified. Likely a read error: the CDR3 ends without its conserved phenylalanine or tryptophan. A universal primer site was incorporated via template switching, and the cDNA contained unique molecular identifiers. TCRdb re-called the 5' RACE reads with MiXCR, one entry per CDR3 protein. The top ten hold under 0.35% of the sample, which has around 1.7 million distinct CDR3 sequences, around 33% seen once. This record belongs to a study of identical twins. Study findings and constraints: Among out-of-frame alpha sequences shared by twins, low generation probability occurred in excess. Insertions were reduced in abundant cord blood beta clonotypes but not in memory repertoires.

Trimming pared 6 bases from V and 6 bases from J, leaving 15 bases between. The V gene's germline CDR1 is DFQATT and CDR2 SNEGSKA (reference sequence). The CDR3 runs 12 residues. V gene TRBV20-1 combines with J gene TRBJ2-7; the D gene could be TRBD1 or TRBD2 (5 bases each). Sequenced material: cord blood. This receptor was obtained from a newborn girl in good health. CDR3 residues: CSARTAGTEQYL. DNA for the CDR3: TGCAGTGCCAGGACCGCCGGGACCGAGCAGTACTTA.